The sequence of this T cell receptor (beta chain) was determined in a study of blood T cell repertoires in COVID-19. The wider study: PBMCs, B-cell-depleted T cells, or T cells were the source of the cDNA or gDNA that made up the material.

Those enrolled, adults aged about 18 to 89 years, came from 25 or so US areas. The protocol was immunoSEQ multiplex PCR, while the TCRdb copy is restricted to in-frame clones and leaves out a portion. The sample holds 300,000 to 350,000 clones; roughly 86% are singletons and the top ten take roughly a tenth. This CDR3 region has 15 residues. Germline CDR1 and CDR2: MNHEY and SVGAGI. With 6 bases clipped from V and 1 base from J, the junction kept 4 bases outside the gene matches. The sequence came from a woman in her thirties who had recovered from COVID-19. Material for sequencing was PBMCs or T cells enriched from blood (not recorded which). V is TRBV6-5 and J is TRBJ2-2; 8 bases match TRBD2. The CDR3 loop is CASRREDLNTGELFF. CDR3 coding DNA: TGTGCCAGCAGGCGGGAGGACTTGAACACCGGGGAGCTGTTTTTT.